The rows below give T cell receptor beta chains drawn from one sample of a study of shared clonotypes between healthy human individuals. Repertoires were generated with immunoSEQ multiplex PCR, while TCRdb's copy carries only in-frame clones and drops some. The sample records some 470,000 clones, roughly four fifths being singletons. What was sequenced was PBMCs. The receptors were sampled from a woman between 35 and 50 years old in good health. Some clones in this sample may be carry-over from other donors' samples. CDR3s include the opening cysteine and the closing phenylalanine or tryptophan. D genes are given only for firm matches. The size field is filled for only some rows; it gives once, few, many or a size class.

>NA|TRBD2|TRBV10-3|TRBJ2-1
CAISESLADRAYNEQFF
TGTGCCATCAGTGAGTCCCTAGCGGATAGGGCCTACAATGAGCAGTTCTTC
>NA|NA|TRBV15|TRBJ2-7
CATSSIEAPSSYEQYF
TGTGCCACCAGCAGTATTGAGGCTCCTAGCTCCTACGAGCAGTACTTC
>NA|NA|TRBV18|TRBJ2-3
CASSPTGESDTQYF
TGTGCCAGCTCACCCACGGGAGAGTCAGATACGCAGTATTTT
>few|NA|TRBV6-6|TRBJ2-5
CASSYPRAARETQYF
TGTGCCAGCAGTTACCCTCGGGCAGCCCGGGAGACCCAGTACTTC
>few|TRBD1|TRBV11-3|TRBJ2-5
CASSLRTGGVEETQYF
TGTGCCAGCAGCTTGCGGACAGGGGGTGTTGAAGAGACCCAGTACTTC
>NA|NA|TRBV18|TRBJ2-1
CASSPAGSYNEQFF
TGTGCCAGCTCACCAGCCGGTTCCTACAATGAGCAGTTCTTC
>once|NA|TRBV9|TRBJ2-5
CASSVAVGHQETQYF
TGTGCCAGCAGCGTAGCAGTGGGCCACCAAGAGACCCAGTACTTC
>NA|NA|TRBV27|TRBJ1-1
CASSLYPPTNTEAFF
TGTGCCAGCAGTTTATACCCCCCAACGAACACTGAAGCTTTCTTT
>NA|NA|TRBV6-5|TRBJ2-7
CASSSNRVGLGEQYF
TGTGCCAGCAGTTCAAACAGGGTTGGCCTTGGCGAGCAGTACTTC
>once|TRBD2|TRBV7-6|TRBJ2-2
CASSRGLAGVYTGELFF
TGTGCCAGCAGCCGGGGACTAGCGGGAGTGTACACCGGGGAGCTGTTTTTT
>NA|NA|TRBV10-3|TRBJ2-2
CAIARVAGELFF
TGTGCCATCGCCAGGGTCGCCGGGGAGCTGTTTTTT
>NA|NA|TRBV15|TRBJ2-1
CATSSMAGTYNEQFF
TGTGCCACCAGCAGTATGGCAGGGACCTACAATGAGCAGTTCTTC
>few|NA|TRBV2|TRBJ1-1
CASWAGGYTEAFF
TGTGCCAGCTGGGCAGGTGGTTACACTGAAGCTTTCTTT
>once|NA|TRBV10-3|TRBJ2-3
CATSSQIVADTQYF
TGTGCCACTTCTTCTCAAATCGTTGCAGATACGCAGTATTTT
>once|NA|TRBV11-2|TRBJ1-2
CASSLERGGYTF
TGTGCCAGCAGCTTAGAAAGGGGAGGCTACACCTTC
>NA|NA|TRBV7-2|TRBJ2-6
CASSEVISGANVLTF
TGTGCCAGCAGCGAAGTAATCTCTGGGGCCAACGTCCTGACTTTC
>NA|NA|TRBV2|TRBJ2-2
CASNKGVDTGELFF
TGTGCCAGCAACAAAGGGGTTGACACCGGGGAGCTGTTTTTT
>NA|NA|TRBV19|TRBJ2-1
CASSIGTDNEQFF
TGTGCCAGTAGTATAGGGACTGACAATGAGCAGTTCTTC
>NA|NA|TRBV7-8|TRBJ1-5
CASSLEFLGNQPQHF
TGTGCCAGCAGCTTAGAGTTTTTGGGCAATCAGCCCCAGCATTTT
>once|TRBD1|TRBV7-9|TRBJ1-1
CASSSQGSVNTEAFF
TGTGCCAGCAGCTCACAGGGGAGCGTGAACACTGAAGCTTTCTTT
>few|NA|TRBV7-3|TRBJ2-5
CASSLDGREQETQYF
TGTGCCAGCAGCTTAGACGGGCGAGAGCAAGAGACCCAGTACTTC
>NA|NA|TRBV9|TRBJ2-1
CASSFNREASYNEQFF
TGTGCCAGCAGCTTTAACAGGGAAGCTTCCTACAATGAGCAGTTCTTC
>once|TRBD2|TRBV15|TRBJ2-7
CATSSGASGDYEQYF
TGTGCCACCAGCAGCGGGGCTAGCGGGGACTACGAGCAGTACTTC
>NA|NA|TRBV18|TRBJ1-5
CASSPTREQPQHF
TGTGCCAGCTCTCCAACGCGGGAACAGCCCCAGCATTTT
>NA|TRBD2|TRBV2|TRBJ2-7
CASTQGLAGSEQYF
TGTGCCAGCACCCAGGGACTAGCGGGGTCGGAGCAGTACTTC
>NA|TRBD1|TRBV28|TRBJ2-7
CASTRGRQGYEQYF
TGTGCCAGCACCAGGGGGCGACAGGGCTACGAGCAGTACTTC
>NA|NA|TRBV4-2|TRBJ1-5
CASSLVLGGNNQPQHF
TGTGCCAGCAGCTTAGTCTTGGGGGGGAATAACCAGCCCCAGCATTTT
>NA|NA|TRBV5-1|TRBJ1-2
CASSSRADYGYTF
TGCGCCAGCAGCAGTCGGGCGGACTATGGCTACACCTTC
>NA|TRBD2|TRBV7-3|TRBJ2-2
CASSLLLAGVRTGELFF
TGTGCCAGCAGCTTACTATTAGCGGGAGTAAGGACCGGGGAGCTGTTTTTT
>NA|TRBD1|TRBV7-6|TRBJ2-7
CASSAGTGPPYEQYF
TGTGCCAGCAGCGCCGGGACAGGGCCCCCCTACGAGCAGTACTTC
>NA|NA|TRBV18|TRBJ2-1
CASSLHREISEQFF
TGTGCCAGCTCACTCCACAGGGAAATTAGTGAGCAGTTCTTC
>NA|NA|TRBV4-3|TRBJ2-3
CASSQVSGPTDTQYF
TGCGCCAGCAGCCAAGTCAGCGGGCCCACAGATACGCAGTATTTT
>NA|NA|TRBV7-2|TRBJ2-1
CASSLAVSSYNEQFF
TGTGCCAGCAGCTTAGCCGTAAGCTCCTACAATGAGCAGTTCTTC
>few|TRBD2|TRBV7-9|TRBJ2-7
CASSFLAGGHEQYF
TGTGCCAGCAGCTTCCTAGCGGGAGGCCACGAGCAGTACTTC
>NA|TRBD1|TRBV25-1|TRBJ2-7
CASSRGGTAYEQYF
TGTGCCAGCAGTCGCGGTGGGACAGCCTACGAGCAGTACTTC
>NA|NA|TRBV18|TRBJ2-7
CASSQTGVQGYEQYF
TGTGCCAGCTCCCAGACGGGGGTTCAAGGCTACGAGCAGTACTTC
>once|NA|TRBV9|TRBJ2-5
CASSVGGPGAGTQYF
TGTGCCAGCAGCGTAGGCGGACCAGGGGCGGGGACCCAGTACTTC
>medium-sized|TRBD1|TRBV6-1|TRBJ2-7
CASSPTGGLYEQYF
TGTGCCAGCAGTCCGACAGGGGGGCTCTACGAGCAGTACTTC
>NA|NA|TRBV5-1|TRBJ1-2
CASSLGQASYGYTF
TGCGCCAGCAGCTTGGGGCAGGCCTCCTATGGCTACACCTTC
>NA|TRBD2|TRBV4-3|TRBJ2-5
CASSRGLAGETQYF
TGCGCCAGCAGCCGGGGACTAGCCGGCGAGACCCAGTACTTC
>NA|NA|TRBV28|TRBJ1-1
CASRTLSTEAFF
TGTGCCAGCAGGACGCTGAGCACTGAAGCTTTCTTT
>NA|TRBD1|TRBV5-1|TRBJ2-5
CASSSGQGGGTQYF
TGCGCCAGCAGCTCCGGACAGGGAGGAGGGACCCAGTACTTC
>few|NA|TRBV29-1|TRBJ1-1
CSVEDETEAFF
TGCAGCGTTGAAGATGAGACTGAAGCTTTCTTT
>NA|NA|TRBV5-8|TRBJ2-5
CASSLGGTVLREQYF
TGTGCCAGCAGCTTAGGCGGGACCGTCCTACGAGAGCAGTACTTC
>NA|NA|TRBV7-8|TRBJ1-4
CASSLNWGANEKLFF
TGTGCCAGCAGCTTAAATTGGGGGGCTAATGAAAAACTGTTTTTT
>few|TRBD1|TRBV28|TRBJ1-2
CATLDRGLVYGYTF
TGTGCCACCCTAGACAGGGGGCTTGTCTATGGCTACACCTTC